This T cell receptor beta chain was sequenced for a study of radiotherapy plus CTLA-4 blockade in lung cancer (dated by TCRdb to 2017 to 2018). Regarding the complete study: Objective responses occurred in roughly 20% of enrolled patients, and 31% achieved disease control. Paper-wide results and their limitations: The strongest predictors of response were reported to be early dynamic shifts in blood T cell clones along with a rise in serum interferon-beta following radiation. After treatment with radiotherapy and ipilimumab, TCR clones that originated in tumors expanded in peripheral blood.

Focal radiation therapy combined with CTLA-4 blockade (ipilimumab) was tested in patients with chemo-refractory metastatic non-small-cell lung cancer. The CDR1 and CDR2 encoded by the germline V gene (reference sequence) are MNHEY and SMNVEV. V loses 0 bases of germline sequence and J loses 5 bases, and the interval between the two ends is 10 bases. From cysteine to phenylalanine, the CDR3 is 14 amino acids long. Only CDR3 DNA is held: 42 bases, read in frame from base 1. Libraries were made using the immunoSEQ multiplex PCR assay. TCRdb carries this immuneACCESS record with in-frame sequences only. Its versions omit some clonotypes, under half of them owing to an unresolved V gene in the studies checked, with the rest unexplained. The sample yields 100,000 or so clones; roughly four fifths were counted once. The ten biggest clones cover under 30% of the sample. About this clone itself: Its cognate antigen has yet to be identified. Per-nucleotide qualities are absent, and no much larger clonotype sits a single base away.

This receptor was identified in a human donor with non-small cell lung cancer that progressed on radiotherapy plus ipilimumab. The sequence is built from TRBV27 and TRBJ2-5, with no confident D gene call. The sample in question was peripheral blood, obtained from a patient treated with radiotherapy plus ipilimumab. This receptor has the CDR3 CASSLSGLVETQYF. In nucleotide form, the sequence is TGTGCCAGCAGTTTATCGGGTTTAGTGGAGACCCAGTACTTC.